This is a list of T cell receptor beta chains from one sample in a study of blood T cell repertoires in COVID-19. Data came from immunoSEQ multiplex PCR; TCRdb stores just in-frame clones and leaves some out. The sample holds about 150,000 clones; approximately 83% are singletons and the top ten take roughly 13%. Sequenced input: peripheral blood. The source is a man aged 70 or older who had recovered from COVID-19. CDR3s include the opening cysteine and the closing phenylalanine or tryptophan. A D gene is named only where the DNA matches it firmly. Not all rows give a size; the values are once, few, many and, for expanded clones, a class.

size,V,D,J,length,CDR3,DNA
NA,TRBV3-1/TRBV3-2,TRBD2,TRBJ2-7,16,CASSQVLLAGIYEQYF,TGTGCCAGCAGCCAAGTTCTCCTAGCGGGAATTTACGAGCAGTACTTC
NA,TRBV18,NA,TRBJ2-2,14,CASYASQEPGELFF,TGTGCCAGCTATGCGAGCCAAGAGCCCGGGGAGCTGTTTTTT
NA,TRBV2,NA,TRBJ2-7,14,CASGLGQSSYEQYF,TGTGCCAGCGGACTCGGACAGAGCTCCTACGAGCAGTACTTC
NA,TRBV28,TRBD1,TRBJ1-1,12,CAIDRGSTEAFF,TGTGCCATTGACAGGGGTTCCACTGAAGCTTTCTTT
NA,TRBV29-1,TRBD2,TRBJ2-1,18,CSVEGGSSGQSSYNEQFF,TGCAGCGTTGAAGGAGGATCTAGCGGGCAGAGCTCCTACAATGAGCAGTTCTTC
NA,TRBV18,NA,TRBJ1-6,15,CASSPRSQDNSPLHF,TGTGCCAGCTCACCAAGGTCACAGGATAATTCACCCCTCCACTTT
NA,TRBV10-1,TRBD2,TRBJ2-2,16,CASSSTSATNTGELFF,TGCGCCAGCAGTTCAACTAGCGCTACGAACACCGGGGAGCTGTTTTTT
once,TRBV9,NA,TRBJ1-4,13,CASSGGDGEKLFF,TGTGCCAGCAGCGGGGGGGACGGAGAAAAACTGTTTTTT
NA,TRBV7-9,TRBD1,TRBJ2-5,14,CASSQGQGRETQYF,TGTGCCAGCAGCCAAGGACAGGGAAGAGAGACCCAGTACTTC
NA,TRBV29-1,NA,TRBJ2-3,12,CSVGPWTDTQYF,TGCAGCGTTGGGCCCTGGACAGATACGCAGTATTTT
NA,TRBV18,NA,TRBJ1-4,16,CASSRLALGEHEKLFF,TGTGCCAGCTCACGACTGGCCCTGGGTGAACATGAAAAACTGTTTTTT